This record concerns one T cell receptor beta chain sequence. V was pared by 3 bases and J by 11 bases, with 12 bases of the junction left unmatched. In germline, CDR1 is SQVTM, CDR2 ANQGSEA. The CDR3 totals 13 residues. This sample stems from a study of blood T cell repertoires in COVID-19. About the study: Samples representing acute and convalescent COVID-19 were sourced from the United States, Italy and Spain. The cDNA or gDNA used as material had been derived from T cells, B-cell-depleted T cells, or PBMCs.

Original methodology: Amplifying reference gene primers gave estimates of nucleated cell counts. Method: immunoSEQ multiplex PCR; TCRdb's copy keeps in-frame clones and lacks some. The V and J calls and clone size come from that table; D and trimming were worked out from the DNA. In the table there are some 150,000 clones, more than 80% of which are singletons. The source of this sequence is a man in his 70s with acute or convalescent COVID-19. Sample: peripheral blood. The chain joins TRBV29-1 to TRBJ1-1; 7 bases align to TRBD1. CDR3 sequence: CSVEGQIDQRAFF. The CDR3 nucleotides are TGCAGCGTTGAGGGACAGATCGACCAGCGGGCTTTCTTT.